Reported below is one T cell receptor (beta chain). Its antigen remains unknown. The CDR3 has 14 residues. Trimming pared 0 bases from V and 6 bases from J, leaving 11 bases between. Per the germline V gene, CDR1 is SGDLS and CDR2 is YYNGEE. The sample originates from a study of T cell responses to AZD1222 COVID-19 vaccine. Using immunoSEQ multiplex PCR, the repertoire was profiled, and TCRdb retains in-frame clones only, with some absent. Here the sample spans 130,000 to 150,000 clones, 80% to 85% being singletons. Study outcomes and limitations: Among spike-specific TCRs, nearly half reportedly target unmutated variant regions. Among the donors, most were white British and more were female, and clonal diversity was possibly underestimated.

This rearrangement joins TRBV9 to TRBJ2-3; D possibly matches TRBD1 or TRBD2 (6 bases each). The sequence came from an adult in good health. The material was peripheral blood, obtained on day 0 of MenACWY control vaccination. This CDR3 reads CASSVGPGADTQYF. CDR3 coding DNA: TGTGCCAGCAGCGTAGGCCCGGGGGCGGATACGCAGTATTTT. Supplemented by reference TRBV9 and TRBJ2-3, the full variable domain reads DSGVTQTPKHLITATGQRVTLRCSPRSGDLSVYWYQQSLDQGLQFLIQYYNGEERAKGNILERFSAQQFPDLHSELNLSSLELGDSALYFCASSVGPGADTQYFGPGTRLTVL.